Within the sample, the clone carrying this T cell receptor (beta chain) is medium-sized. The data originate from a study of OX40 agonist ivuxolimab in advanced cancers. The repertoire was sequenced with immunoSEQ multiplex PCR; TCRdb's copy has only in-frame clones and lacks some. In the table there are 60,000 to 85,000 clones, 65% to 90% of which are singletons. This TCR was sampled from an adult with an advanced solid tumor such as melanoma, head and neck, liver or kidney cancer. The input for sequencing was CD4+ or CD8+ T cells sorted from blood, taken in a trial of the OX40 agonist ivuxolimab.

The CDR3 DNA is TGTGCCAGCAGCTCAGGGGGCTTAGCTAACTATGGCTACACCTTC. Translation: CASSSGGLANYGYTF. This chain connects TRBV5-4 to TRBJ1-2; 8 bases are shared with TRBD1. Germline CDR1 SGHNT, CDR2 YYREEE (reference sequence). V dropped 3 bases and J dropped 0; count of bases not matched to a gene: 4. The CDR3 covers 15 residues.